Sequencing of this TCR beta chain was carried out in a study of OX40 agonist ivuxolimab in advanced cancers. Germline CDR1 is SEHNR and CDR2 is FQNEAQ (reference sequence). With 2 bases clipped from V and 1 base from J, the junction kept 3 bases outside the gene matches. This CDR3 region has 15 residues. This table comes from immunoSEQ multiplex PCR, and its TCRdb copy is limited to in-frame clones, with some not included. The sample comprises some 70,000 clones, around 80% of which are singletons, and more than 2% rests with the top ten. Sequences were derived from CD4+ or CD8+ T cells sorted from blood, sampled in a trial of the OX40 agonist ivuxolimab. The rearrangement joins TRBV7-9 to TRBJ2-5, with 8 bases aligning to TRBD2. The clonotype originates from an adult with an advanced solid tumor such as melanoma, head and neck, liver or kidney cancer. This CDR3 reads CASSLWREVQETQYF. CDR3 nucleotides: TGTGCCAGCAGCTTATGGCGGGAGGTCCAAGAGACCCAGTACTTC.